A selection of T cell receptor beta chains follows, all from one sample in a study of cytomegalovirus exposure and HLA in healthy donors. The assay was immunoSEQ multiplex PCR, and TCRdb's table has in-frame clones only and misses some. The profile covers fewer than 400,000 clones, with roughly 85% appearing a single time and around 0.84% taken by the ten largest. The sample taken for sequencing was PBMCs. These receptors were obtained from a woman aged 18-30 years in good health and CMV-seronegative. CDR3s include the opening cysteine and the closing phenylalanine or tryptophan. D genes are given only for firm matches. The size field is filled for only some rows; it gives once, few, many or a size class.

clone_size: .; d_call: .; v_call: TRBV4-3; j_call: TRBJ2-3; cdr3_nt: TGCGCCAGCAGCCAAGATGTACGGGAGTCCGATACGCAGTATTTT; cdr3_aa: CASSQDVRESDTQYF
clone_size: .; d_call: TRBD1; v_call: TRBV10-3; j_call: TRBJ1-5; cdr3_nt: TGTGCCATCAGTCCGGGACAGTACGGCAATCAGCCCCAGCATTTT; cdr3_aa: CAISPGQYGNQPQHF
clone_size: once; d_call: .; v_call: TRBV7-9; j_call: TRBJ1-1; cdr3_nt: TGTGCCAGCAGCACAGACAGGCGCAGTATGAACACTGAAGCTTTCTTT; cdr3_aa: CASSTDRRSMNTEAFF
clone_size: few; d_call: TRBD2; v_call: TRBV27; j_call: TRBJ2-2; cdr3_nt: TGTGCCAGCAGTTCCCTAGCGGCCGGGGAGCTGTTTTTT; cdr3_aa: CASSSLAAGELFF
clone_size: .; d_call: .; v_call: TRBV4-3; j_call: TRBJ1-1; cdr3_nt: TGCGCCAGCAGCCAGGATGATTTGGCGGCCATGAACACTGAAGCTTTCTTT; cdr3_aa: CASSQDDLAAMNTEAFF
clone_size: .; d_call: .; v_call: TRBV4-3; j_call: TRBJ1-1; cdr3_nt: TGCGCCAGCAGCCAAGGGGAGAGGGTTTCCCCGAACACTGAAGCTTTCTTT; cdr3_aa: CASSQGERVSPNTEAFF
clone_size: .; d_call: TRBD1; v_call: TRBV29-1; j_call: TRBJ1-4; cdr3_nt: TGCAGCGTTGACAAAACAGGGGAGGATCGGTATTGGCGGAATGAAAAACTGTTTTTT; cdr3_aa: CSVDKTGEDRYWRNEKLFF
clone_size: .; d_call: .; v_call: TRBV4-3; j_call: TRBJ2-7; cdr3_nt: TGCGCCAGCAGCCAAGATTGGGCAGGAACCTACGAGCAGTACTTC; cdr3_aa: CASSQDWAGTYEQYF
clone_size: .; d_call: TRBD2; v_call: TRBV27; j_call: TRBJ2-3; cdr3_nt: TGTGCCAGCTCCCACGGGGGGGGGACAGATACGCAGTATTTT; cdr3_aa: CASSHGGGTDTQYF
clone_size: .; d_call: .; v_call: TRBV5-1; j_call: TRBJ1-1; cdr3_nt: TGCGCCAGCAGCTTGGGGACCCCGGGGGGCACTGAAGCTTTCTTT; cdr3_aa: CASSLGTPGGTEAFF
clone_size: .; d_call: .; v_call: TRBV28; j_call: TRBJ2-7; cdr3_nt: TGTGCCAGCAGTACATCGGCACCGACAGCCTACGAGCAGTACTTC; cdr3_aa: CASSTSAPTAYEQYF
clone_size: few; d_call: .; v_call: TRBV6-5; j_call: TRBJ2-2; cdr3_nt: TGTGCCAGCCGTTTAGCGCAGAACACCGGGGAGCTGTTTTTT; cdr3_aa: CASRLAQNTGELFF
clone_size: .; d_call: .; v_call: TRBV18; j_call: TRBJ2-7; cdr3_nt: TGTGCCAGCTCACCCCCGGACACCCGCTACGAGCAGTACTTC; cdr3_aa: CASSPPDTRYEQYF
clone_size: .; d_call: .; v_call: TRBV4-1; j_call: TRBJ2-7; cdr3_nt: TGCGCCAGCAGCCAAGATCCAGGATCCGAGCAGTACTTC; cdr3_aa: CASSQDPGSEQYF
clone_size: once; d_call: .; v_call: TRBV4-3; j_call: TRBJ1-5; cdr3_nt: TGCGCCAGCAGCCAAGAAAGCAGGGACAATCAGCCCCAGCATTTT; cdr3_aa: CASSQESRDNQPQHF
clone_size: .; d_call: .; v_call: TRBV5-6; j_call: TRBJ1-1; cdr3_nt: TGTGCCAGCAGCTTGGTTCAGGGGAGAGCTTTCTTT; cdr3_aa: CASSLVQGRAFF
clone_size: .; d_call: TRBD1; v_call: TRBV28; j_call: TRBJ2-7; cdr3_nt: TGTGCCAGCAGTTATCCCTGGGACAGGGGGTCCTACGAGCAGTACTTC; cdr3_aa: CASSYPWDRGSYEQYF
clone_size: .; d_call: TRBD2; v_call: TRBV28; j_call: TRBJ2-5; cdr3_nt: TGTGCCAGCGGGACTACAAAACTCCAAGAGACCCAGTACTTC; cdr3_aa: CASGTTKLQETQYF
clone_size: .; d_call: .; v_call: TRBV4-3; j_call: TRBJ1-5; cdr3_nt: TGCGCCAGCAGCCAGTTACAGGGAAGAGAACAGCCCCAGCATTTT; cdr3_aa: CASSQLQGREQPQHF
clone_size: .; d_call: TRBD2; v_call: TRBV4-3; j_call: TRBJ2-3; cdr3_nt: TGCGCCAGCAGCCAAGCTTTGGCGGGAGGGCCGGGGGATACGCAGTATTTT; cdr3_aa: CASSQALAGGPGDTQYF
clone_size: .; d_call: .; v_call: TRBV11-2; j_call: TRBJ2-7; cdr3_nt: TGTGCCAGCAGCCCCCTCGTCGAGCAGTACTTC; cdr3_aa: CASSPLVEQYF
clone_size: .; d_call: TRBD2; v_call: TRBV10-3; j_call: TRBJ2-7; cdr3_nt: TGTGCCATCAGTGAGACTAGCGGGAGGGCCCTAGGTTACGAGCAGTACTTC; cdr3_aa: CAISETSGRALGYEQYF
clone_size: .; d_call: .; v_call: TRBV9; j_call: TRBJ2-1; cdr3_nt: TGTGCCAGCAGCTCCGGGATAGCGGCGTACAATGAGCAGTTCTTC; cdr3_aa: CASSSGIAAYNEQFF
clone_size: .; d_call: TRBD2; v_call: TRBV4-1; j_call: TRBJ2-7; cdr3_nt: TGCGCCAGCAGCCAGCGGACTAGCGGAGACTACGAGCAGTACTTC; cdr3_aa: CASSQRTSGDYEQYF
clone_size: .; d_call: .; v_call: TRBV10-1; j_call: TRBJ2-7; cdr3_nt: TGCGCCAGCAGTGGGGGGACTCAAGCCTACGAGCAGTACTTC; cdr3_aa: CASSGGTQAYEQYF
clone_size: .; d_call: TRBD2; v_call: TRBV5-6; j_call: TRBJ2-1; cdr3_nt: TGTGCCAGCAGCTTCCCGGGACTAGCGGCTTACAATGAGCAGTTCTTC; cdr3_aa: CASSFPGLAAYNEQFF
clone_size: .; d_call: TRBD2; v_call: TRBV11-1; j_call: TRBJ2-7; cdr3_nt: TGTGCCAGCAGCCGAGGGACTAGCGGAACCTCCTACGAGCAGTACTTC; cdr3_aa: CASSRGTSGTSYEQYF
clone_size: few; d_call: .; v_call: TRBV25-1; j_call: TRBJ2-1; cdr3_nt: TGTGCCAGCAGTCCACCTGGTCGAGTCTACAATGAGCAGTTCTTC; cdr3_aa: CASSPPGRVYNEQFF
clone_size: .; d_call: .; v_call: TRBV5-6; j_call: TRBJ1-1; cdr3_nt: TGTGCCAGCAGCGCCACCTACTTGGGGCACACTGAAGCTTTCTTT; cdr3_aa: CASSATYLGHTEAFF
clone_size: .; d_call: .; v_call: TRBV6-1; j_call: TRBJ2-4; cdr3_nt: TGTGCCAGCACCCCCCGACCCGGGAACATTCAGTACTTC; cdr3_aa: CASTPRPGNIQYF
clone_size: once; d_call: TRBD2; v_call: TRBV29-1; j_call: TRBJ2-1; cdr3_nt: TGCAGCGTTCTCCCGGCGAGCGGGAGTTCCTACAATGAGCAGTTCTTC; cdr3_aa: CSVLPASGSSYNEQFF
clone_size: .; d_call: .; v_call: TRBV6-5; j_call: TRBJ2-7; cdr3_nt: TGTGCCAGCAGTTATAAGGAGGGCGGGCACGAGCAGTACTTC; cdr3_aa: CASSYKEGGHEQYF
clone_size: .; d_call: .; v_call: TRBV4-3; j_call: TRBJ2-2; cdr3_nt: TGCGCCAGCAGCCAAGCTGAGCGGCTGCCCACCGGGGAGCTGTTTTTT; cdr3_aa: CASSQAERLPTGELFF
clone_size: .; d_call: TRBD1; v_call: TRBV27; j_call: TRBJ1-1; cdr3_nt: TGTGCCAGCAGCCCGACCTCATGGACAGGGGCCTTGAACACTGAAGCTTTCTTT; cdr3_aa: CASSPTSWTGALNTEAFF
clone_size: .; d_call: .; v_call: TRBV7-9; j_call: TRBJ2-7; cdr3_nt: TGTGCCAGCAGCTTAGTATCCGGGGGGCTGTACTTC; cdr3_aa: CASSLVSGGLYF
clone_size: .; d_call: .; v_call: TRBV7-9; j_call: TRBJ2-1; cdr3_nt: TGTGCCAGCAGCCCGTCCTCTAGCTCCTACAATGAGCAGTTCTTC; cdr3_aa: CASSPSSSSYNEQFF
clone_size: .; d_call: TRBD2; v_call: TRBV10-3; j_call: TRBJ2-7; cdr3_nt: TGTGCCATCACACCCGGGACTAGCGCGTCCTACGAGCAGTACTTC; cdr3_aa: CAITPGTSASYEQYF
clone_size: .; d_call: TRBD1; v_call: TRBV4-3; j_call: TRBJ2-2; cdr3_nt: TGCGCCAGCAGCCCCGGACAGGGAGGCACCGGGGAGCTGTTTTTT; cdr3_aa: CASSPGQGGTGELFF
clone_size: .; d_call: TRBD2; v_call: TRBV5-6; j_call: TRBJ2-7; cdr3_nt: TGTGCCAGCAGCCAAGGACTAGCGGGAGTTTACGAGCAGTACTTC; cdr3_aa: CASSQGLAGVYEQYF
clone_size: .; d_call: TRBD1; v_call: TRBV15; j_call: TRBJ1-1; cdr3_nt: TGTGCCACCAGCAGAGATCTGGGACAGGGGTTAGTAGCTTTCTTT; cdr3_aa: CATSRDLGQGLVAFF